The 3 T cell receptor beta chains below were found in one sample sequenced in a study of T cell responses to AZD1222 COVID-19 vaccine. Clones were read by immunoSEQ multiplex PCR, and TCRdb kept only the in-frame ones, dropping some. Of some 150,000 clones in the sample, around 91% were seen once. The source was peripheral blood, collected on day 0 of AZD1222 vaccination. The receptor set was obtained from an adult in good health.

The chain joins TRBV14 to TRBJ2-7; 8 bases align to TRBD2. This CDR3 has 14 residues. Germline CDR1 SGHDN, CDR2 FVKESK. The V segment lost 7 bases and the J segment 4 bases; nucleotides outside the gene matches: 9. The CDR3 region has the DNA TGTGCCAGCAACCGCGGGGGGAGGCGGTACGAGCAGTACTTC. Protein sequence: CASNRGGRRYEQYF.

V and J are TRBV15 and TRBJ2-5; 7 bases align to TRBD2. The V gene's germline CDR1 is LNHNV and CDR2 YYDKDF (reference sequence). The CDR3 contains 15 residues. The J segment lost 5 bases and the V segment lost 3 bases, leaving 9 bases of the junction unmatched. The CDR3, as DNA: TGTGCCACCAGCAGGAAAGGACGGACTAGGGAGACCCAGTACTTC. This encodes CATSRKGRTRETQYF.

On this clone: The junction and the germline gene differ at one end; a read error may be behind it. The chain has TRBV4-3 and TRBJ1-2; 7 bases match TRBD1. The CDR3 is 16 amino acids. Germline V gene lookup returns CDR1 LGHNA and CDR2 YSLEER. The CDR3 protein is CASSQEGTVYNYSYTF. CDR3 coding DNA: TGCGCCAGCAGCCAAGAGGGGACAGTGTATAACTATAGCTACACCTTC.